This TCR beta chain originates from a study of OX40 agonist ivuxolimab in advanced cancers. Study information: The patients received ivuxolimab by intravenous route every 2 weeks at 0.01 to 10 mg/kg. Therapy given before enrollment (anti-PD-1, anti-PD-L1 or anti-CTLA-4) was allowed, and roughly 42% had some. Three individuals attained partial responses, comprising one hepatocellular carcinoma case and two cutaneous melanoma cases.

Repertoires were generated with immunoSEQ multiplex PCR, while TCRdb's copy carries only in-frame clones and drops some. The sample includes 15,000 to 20,000 clones, around 80% of them seen just once. The receptor was derived from an adult with an advanced solid tumor such as melanoma, head and neck, liver or kidney cancer. Sample: CD4+ or CD8+ T cells sorted from blood, taken in a trial of the OX40 agonist ivuxolimab.

CDR3 coding DNA: TGTGCCAGCAGCCAAGCCCTCTACGAGCAGTACTTC. It translates to CASSQALYEQYF. The chain couples TRBV14 to TRBJ2-5; the D is unclear. The J call may be incorrect, as the DNA end agrees better with TRBJ2-7. This CDR3 is 12 amino acids long. CDR1 is SGHDN and CDR2 is FVKESK in the germline V gene.